This TCR beta chain emerged from a study of control samples from healthy donors and cancer patients. The method was immunoSEQ multiplex PCR; TCRdb's version includes in-frame clones alone and lacks a portion of them. The data contain fewer than 200,000 clones, roughly 94% of them singletons. The length of the CDR3 is 13 residues. V lost 5 bases, J lost 2 bases, and 10 bases lay in between. Sample: PBMCs. The TCR was taken from a man in his sixties with colorectal cancer. V is TRBV12-3 or TRBV12-4 and J is TRBJ2-7; a possible D gene is TRBD1 (6 bases). The CDR3 coding sequence is TGTGCCAGCAGTCCGGACAGCACCTACGAGCAGTACTTC. It is translated as CASSPDSTYEQYF.